These 18 T cell receptor beta chains share one sample of origin, sequenced in a study of graft-versus-host responses after intestinal transplantation. Clones were sequenced by immunoSEQ multiplex PCR, and TCRdb holds only the in-frame ones, with some missing. The data contain roughly 13,000 clones, less than 40% of them singletons. With some 200,000 irradiated, violet-dye-labeled stimulator cells, some 200,000 CFSE-labeled responder cells were plated. Sample: alloreactive CD8+ T cells from a mixed lymphocyte reaction culture, taken before intestinal transplant. The subset here: CFSE-low proliferating T cells sorted from approximately 6-day pre-transplant mixed lymphocyte reaction (GvH or HvG direction). These receptors came from a human patient who received an intestinal transplant.

In its sample, this clone was seen a few times. V is TRBV13 and J is TRBJ2-1; D is perhaps TRBD2 (6 bases). Germline CDR1 is PRHDT and CDR2 is FYEKMQ (reference sequence). V was cut by 5 bases and J by 8 bases, with 16 bases left in between. This CDR3 is built from 14 residues. The DNA of the CDR3 is TGTGCCAGCAGCCCCCCGGTGGAGGGCGATGAGCAGTTCTTC. Residues: CASSPPVEGDEQFF.

The chain links TRBV10-3 to TRBJ2-7; possibly TRBD1 or TRBD2 for D (5 bases each). The CDR3 has 14 amino acids. Germline CDR1 is ENHRY and CDR2 is SYGVKD. Trimming took 7 bases from V and 2 from J, leaving 15 bases between them. CDR3 loop: CAINPAPGPYEQYF. Written as DNA, the CDR3 is TGTGCCATCAACCCGGCCCCGGGACCCTACGAGCAGTACTTC.

The V call is TRBV6-1, the J call TRBJ2-3; D is ambiguous. Between the trimmed V and J ends, which lost 4 bases and 7 bases, there was a span of 9 bases. Germline lookup yields CDR1 MNHNS and CDR2 SASEGT. CDR3 length equals 12 residues. In DNA, the CDR3 is TGTGCCAGCAGTGGCTTAAGCCATACGCAGTATTTT. Translation gives CASSGLSHTQYF.

This clone was seen only a few times. V and J are TRBV7-9 and TRBJ1-2; D possibly corresponds to TRBD1 (5 bases). Trimming took off 5 bases at V and 5 bases at J, with 15 bases between the two ends. CDR1 and CDR2 from the germline V gene are SEHNR and FQNEAQ (reference sequence). The CDR3 totals 14 residues. The CDR3: CASSLGTPEYGYTF. As DNA, the CDR3 is TGTGCCAGCAGCCTTGGGACTCCCGAGTATGGCTACACCTTC. The whole variable domain, filled in from reference TRBV7-9 and TRBJ1-2, reads DTGVSQNPRHKITKRGQNVTFRCDPISEHNRLYWYRQTLGQGPEFLTYFQNEAQLEKSRLLSDRFSAERPKGSFSTLEIQRTEQGDSAMYLCASSLGTPEYGYTFGSGTRLTVV.

This clone was counted between two and nine times. The chain couples TRBV2 to TRBJ1-5; perhaps TRBD1 as D (5 bases). CDR1 SNHLY and CDR2 FYNNEI come from the germline V gene. The V and J ends lost 6 bases and 0 bases respectively, with 12 bases between them. This CDR3 is built from 15 residues. As DNA, the CDR3 is TGTGCCAGCAGCTCGGGGCAGAATAGCAATCAGCCCCAGCATTTT. Amino acid sequence: CASSSGQNSNQPQHF.

This chain uses TRBV10-3 with TRBJ2-5, with a weak D call TRBD2 (5 bases). Germline lookup yields CDR1 ENHRY and CDR2 SYGVKD. This CDR3 is built from 13 residues. The V gene lost 6 bases and the J gene lost 3 bases, with 11 bases spanning the gap. The CDR3 loop is CAISLRRKETQYF. As DNA, the CDR3 is TGTGCCATCAGCCTTCGGAGGAAAGAGACCCAGTACTTC.

This clone was seen more than once but under ten times. This chain joins TRBV9 and TRBJ2-1; D uncertain. The CDR3 runs 12 residues. Germline CDR1 SGDLS, CDR2 YYNGEE. The V gene lost 4 bases and the J gene lost 6 bases, with 8 bases spanning the gap. CDR3 sequence (DNA): TGTGCCAGCAGCCCCTTCGTCAATGAGCAGTTCTTC. Encoded protein: CASSPFVNEQFF.

The V and J genes are TRBV2 and TRBJ2-1; 14 nucleotides line up with TRBD2. This CDR3 has 15 amino acids. J gave up 8 bases and V 10 bases, and 10 bases lay outside the gene matches. The germline V gene has CDR1 SNHLY and CDR2 FYNNEI. This chain's CDR3 is CANAGTSGSTDEQFF. The CDR3 DNA follows: TGTGCCAACGCCGGGACTAGCGGGAGTACGGATGAGCAGTTCTTC.

The chain carries TRBV5-5 and TRBJ2-3; maybe TRBD2 (6 bases). V lost 0 bases, J lost 6 bases, and 11 bases lay in between. Germline values: CDR1 SGHKS, CDR2 YYEKEE (reference sequence). There are 14 residues in the CDR3. CDR3 DNA: TGTGCCAGCAGCTTGGAGGAGGGATGGGATACGCAGTATTTT. It is translated as CASSLEEGWDTQYF.

This chain connects TRBV19 to TRBJ1-5, with D uncertain. There are 15 residues in the CDR3. CDR1 and CDR2 from the germline V gene are LNHDA and SQIVND (reference sequence). Trimming removed 3 bases at V and 4 bases at J, with 13 bases between. The CDR3, as DNA: TGTGCCAGTAGTATGGGAGTAAGGAAGAATCAGCCCCAGCATTTT. It yields the protein CASSMGVRKNQPQHF.

This rearrangement joins TRBV28 to TRBJ1-5; D gene uncertain. Per germline, CDR1 MDHEN and CDR2 SYDVKM. This CDR3 contains 16 residues. V shed 6 bases and J shed 0 bases, with 15 bases lying between them. The CDR3 DNA sequence: TGTGCCAGCAGCCCGTTGGCGGCGCATAGCAATCAGCCCCAGCATTTT. It yields the protein CASSPLAAHSNQPQHF.

This clone showed up just once. The chain is built from TRBV30 and TRBJ2-1; tentative D call: TRBD1 (6 bases). The CDR3 length is 14 residues. Trimming removed 2 bases at V and 1 base at J, with 9 bases between. Germline V CDR1 and CDR2: GTSNPN, SVGIG (reference sequence). Written as DNA, the CDR3 is TGTGCCTGGAGTACAGGGTCTTCCTACAATGAGCAGTTCTTC. This translates into CAWSTGSSYNEQFF.

This clone was seen only a few times. This chain uses TRBV10-3 with TRBJ2-7, with D maybe TRBD1 (5 bases). Germline CDR1 ENHRY, CDR2 SYGVKD. The CDR3 runs 15 residues. Trimming took 0 bases from V and 4 from J, leaving 13 bases between them. As DNA, the CDR3 is TGTGCCATCAGTGAGTCTGGTCAGGGCCTTTACGAGCAGTACTTC. Translation: CAISESGQGLYEQYF.

The chain combines TRBV6-6 with TRBJ1-2; D gene uncertain. Deletions cut 6 bases from V and 5 bases from J, with 10 bases between. CDR3 size: 12 residues. Looked up from germline, CDR1 is MNHNY and CDR2 is SVGAGI (reference sequence). In DNA form, the CDR3 reads TGTGCCAGCAGAAGGACTGGGTATGGCTACACCTTC. This gives the protein CASRRTGYGYTF.

A few counts support this clone. The rearrangement links TRBV5-1 to TRBJ2-7; 11 nucleotides align to TRBD2. The V and J ends lost 2 bases and 2 bases, in that order; junction bases with no gene match: 0. The CDR3 runs to 14 residues. Germline V gives CDR1 SGHRS, CDR2 YFSETQ. Written as DNA, the CDR3 is TGCGCCAGCAGCTTTAGCGGGAGGGCCTACGAGCAGTACTTC. It encodes CASSFSGRAYEQYF.

This clone was observed a handful of times. The V gene is TRBV4-3, the J gene TRBJ2-7; D is perhaps TRBD2 (5 bases). The CDR3 is 15 residues long. V was trimmed by 1 base and J by 4 bases, leaving 14 bases between them. CDR1 and CDR2 (germline): LGHNA, YSLEER. DNA for the CDR3: TGCGCCAGCAGCCAAGGAAGCGGTTTAGGGTACGAGCAGTACTTC. It specifies CASSQGSGLGYEQYF.

There are a few counts of this clone. The genes are TRBV4-1 and TRBJ2-7; D assignment may be TRBD1 or TRBD2 (6 bases each). The CDR3 spans 17 residues. Between the trimmed V and J ends, which lost 1 base and 5 bases, there was a span of 21 bases. Germline V gene data show CDR1 as MGHRA and CDR2 as YSYEKL. The DNA for the CDR3 is TGCGCCAGCAGCCAAGTGGGGGGCCCAGGGAGGAAAGACGAGCAGTACTTC. Protein sequence: CASSQVGGPGRKDEQYF.

V gene TRBV28 combines with J gene TRBJ2-7; D may be TRBD2 (5 bases). Germline V gives CDR1 MDHEN, CDR2 SYDVKM. Trimming shortened V by 2 bases and J by 1 base, and 18 bases separated the two germline ends. This CDR3 has 17 residues. The CDR3: CASSLVEGMEGSYEQYF. The CDR3, as DNA: TGTGCCAGCAGTTTAGTTGAGGGCATGGAAGGTTCCTACGAGCAGTACTTC.